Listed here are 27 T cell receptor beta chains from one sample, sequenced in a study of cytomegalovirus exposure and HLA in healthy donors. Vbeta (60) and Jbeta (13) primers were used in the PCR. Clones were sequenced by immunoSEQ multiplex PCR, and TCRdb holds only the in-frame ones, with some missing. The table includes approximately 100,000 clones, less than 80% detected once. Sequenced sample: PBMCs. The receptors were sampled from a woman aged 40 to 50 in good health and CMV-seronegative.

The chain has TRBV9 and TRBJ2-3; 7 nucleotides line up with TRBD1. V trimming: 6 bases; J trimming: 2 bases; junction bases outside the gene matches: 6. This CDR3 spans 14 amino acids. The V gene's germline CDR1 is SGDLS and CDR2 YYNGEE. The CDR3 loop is CASTLTGDTDTQYF. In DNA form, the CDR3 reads TGTGCCAGCACCCTTACAGGGGACACAGATACGCAGTATTTT.

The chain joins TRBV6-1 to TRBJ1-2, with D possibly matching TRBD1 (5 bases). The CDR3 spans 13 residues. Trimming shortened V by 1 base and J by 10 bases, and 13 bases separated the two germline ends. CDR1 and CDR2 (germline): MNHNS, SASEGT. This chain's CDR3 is CASSEGDWATYTF. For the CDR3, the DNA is TGTGCCAGCAGTGAAGGGGACTGGGCGACCTACACCTTC.

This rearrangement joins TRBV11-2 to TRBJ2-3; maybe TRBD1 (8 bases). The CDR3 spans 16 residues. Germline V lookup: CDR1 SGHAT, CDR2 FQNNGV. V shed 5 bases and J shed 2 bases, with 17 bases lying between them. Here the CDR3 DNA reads TGTGCCAGCAGCCGATGGACAGGGAGGGACACAGATACGCAGTATTTT. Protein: CASSRWTGRDTDTQYF.

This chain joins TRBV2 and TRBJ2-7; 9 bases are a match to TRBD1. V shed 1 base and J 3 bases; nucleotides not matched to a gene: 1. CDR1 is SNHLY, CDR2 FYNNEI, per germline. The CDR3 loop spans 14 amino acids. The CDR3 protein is CASSEGQGVYEQYF. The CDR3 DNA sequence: TGTGCCAGCAGTGAAGGACAGGGGGTCTACGAGCAGTACTTC.

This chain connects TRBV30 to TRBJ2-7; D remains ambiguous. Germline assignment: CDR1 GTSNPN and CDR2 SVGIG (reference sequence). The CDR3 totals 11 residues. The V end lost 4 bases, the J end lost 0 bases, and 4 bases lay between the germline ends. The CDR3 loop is CAWMYSYEQYF. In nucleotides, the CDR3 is TGTGCCTGGATGTACTCCTACGAGCAGTACTTC.

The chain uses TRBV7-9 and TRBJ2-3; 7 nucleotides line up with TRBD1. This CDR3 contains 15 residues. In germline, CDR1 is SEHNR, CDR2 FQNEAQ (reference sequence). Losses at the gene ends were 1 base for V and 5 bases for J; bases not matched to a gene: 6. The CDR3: CASSLGSGQRDTQYF. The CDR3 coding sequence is TGTGCCAGCAGCTTAGGGTCGGGACAGAGAGATACGCAGTATTTT.

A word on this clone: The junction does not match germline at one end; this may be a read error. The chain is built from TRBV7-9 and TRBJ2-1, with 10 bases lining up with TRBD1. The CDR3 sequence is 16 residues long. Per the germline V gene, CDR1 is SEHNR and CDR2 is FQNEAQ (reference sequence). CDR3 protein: CSSSFRQGATANEQFF. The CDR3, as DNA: TGTTCCAGCAGCTTCCGACAGGGGGCGACCGCCAATGAGCAGTTCTTC.

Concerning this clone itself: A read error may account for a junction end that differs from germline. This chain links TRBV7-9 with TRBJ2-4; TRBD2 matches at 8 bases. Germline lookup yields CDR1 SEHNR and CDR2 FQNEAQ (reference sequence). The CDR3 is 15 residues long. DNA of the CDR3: TGTTCCAGCAGCGGAGGCGGGGGGGCCAAAAACATTCAGTACTTC. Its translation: CSSSGGGGAKNIQYF.

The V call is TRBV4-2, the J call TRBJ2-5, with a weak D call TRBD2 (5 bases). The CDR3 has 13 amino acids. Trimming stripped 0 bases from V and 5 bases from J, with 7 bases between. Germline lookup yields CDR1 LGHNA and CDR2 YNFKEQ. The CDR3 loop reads CASSQDGIETQYF. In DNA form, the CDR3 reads TGTGCCAGCAGCCAAGACGGGATTGAGACCCAGTACTTC.

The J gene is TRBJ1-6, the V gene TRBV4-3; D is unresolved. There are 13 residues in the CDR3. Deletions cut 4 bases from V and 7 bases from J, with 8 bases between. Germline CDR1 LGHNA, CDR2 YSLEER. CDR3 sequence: CASSLLRNSPLHF. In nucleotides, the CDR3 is TGCGCCAGCAGCCTCCTCCGGAATTCACCCCTCCACTTT.

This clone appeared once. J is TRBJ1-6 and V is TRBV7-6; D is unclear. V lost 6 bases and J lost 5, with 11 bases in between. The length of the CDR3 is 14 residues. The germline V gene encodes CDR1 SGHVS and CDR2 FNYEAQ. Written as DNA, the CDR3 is TGTGCCAGCAGTCCGACACTGAATAATTCACCCCTCCACTTT. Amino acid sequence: CASSPTLNNSPLHF. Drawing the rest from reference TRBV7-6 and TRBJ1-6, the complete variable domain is GAGVSQSPRYKVTKRGQDVALRCDPISGHVSLYWYRQALGQGPEFLTYFNYEAQQDKSGLPNDRFSAERPEGSISTLTIQRTEQRDSAMYRCASSPTLNNSPLHFGNGTRLTVT.

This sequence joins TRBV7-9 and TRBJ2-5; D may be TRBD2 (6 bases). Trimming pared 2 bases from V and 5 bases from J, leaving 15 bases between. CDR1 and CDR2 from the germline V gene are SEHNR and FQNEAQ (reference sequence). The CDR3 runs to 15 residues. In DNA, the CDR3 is TGTGCCAGCAGCTTATCGGGCGGAGGGGCGGAGACCCAGTACTTC. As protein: CASSLSGGGAETQYF.

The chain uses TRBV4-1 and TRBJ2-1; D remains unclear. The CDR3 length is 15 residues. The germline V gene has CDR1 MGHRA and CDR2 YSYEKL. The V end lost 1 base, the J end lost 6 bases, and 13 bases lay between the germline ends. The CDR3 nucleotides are TGCGCCAGCAGCCAAGTAGTGAGCGTGGTCAATGAGCAGTTCTTC. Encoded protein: CASSQVVSVVNEQFF.

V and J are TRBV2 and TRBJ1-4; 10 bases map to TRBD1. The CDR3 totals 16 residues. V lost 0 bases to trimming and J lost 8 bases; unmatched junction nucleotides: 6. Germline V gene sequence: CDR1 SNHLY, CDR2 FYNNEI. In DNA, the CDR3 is TGTGCCAGCAGTGAAGCTACCGGGACAGGGGACGAAAAACTGTTTTTT. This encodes CASSEATGTGDEKLFF.

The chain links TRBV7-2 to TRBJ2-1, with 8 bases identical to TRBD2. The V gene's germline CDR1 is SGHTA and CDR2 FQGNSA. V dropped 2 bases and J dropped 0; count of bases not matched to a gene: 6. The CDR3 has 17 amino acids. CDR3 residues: CASSLQTSGSSYNEQFF. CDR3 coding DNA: TGTGCCAGCAGCTTACAAACGAGCGGGAGCTCCTACAATGAGCAGTTCTTC.

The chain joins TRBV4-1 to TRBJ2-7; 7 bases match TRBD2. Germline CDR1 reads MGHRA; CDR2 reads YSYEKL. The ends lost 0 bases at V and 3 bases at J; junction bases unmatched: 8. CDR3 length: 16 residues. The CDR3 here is CASSQDRAGEFYEQYF. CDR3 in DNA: TGCGCCAGCAGCCAAGATCGGGCGGGGGAGTTCTACGAGCAGTACTTC.

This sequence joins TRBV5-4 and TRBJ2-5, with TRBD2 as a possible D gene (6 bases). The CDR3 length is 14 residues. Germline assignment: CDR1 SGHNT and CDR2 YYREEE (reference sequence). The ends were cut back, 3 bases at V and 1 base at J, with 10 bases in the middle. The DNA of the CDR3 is TGTGCCAGCAGCTCGGGACTTTCCCAAGAGACCCAGTACTTC. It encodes CASSSGLSQETQYF.

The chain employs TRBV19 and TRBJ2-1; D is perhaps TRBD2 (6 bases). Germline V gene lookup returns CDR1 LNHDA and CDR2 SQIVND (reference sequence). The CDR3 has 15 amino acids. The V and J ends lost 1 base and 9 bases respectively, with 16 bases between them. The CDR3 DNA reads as TGTGCCAGTAGTATAGGAGCCCATAGCGGCGGTGAGCAGTTCTTC. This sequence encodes CASSIGAHSGGEQFF.

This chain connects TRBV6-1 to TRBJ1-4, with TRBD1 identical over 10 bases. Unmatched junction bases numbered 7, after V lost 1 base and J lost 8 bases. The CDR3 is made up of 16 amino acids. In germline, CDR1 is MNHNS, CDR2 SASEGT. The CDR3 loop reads CASSEVDRGRNEKLFF. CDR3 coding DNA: TGTGCCAGCAGTGAAGTGGACAGGGGGAGAAACGAAAAACTGTTTTTT.

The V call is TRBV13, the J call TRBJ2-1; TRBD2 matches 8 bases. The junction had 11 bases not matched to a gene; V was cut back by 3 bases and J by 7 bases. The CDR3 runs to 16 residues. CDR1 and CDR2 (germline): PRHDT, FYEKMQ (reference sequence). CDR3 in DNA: TGTGCCAGCAGCTTCGGGGGGGCGGGAGCGCGGAATGAGCAGTTCTTC. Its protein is CASSFGGAGARNEQFF.

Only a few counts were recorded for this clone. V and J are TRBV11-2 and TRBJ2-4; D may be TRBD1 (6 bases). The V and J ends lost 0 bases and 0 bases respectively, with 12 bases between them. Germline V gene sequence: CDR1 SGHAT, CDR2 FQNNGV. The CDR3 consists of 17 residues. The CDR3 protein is CASSLDARQAAKNIQYF. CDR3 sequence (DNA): TGTGCCAGCAGCTTAGATGCGAGACAGGCAGCCAAAAACATTCAGTACTTC.

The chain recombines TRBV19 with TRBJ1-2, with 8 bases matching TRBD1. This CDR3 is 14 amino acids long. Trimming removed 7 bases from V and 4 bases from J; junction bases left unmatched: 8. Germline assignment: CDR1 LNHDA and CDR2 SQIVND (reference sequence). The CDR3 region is CASTPGGGLYGYTF. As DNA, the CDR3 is TGTGCCAGTACTCCAGGGGGCGGCCTCTATGGCTACACCTTC.

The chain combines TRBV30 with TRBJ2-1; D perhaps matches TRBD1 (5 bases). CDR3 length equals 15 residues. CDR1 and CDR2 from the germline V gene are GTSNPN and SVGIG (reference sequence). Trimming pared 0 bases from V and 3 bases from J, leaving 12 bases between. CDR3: CAWSVSRQNYNEQFF. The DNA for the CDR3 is TGTGCCTGGAGTGTGTCTAGACAGAACTACAATGAGCAGTTCTTC. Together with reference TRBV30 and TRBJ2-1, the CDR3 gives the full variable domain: SQTIHQWPATLVQPVGSPLSLECTVEGTSNPNLYWYRQAAGRGLQLLFYSVGIGQISSEVPQNLSASRPQDRQFILSSKKLLLSDSGFYLCAWSVSRQNYNEQFFGPGTRLTVL.

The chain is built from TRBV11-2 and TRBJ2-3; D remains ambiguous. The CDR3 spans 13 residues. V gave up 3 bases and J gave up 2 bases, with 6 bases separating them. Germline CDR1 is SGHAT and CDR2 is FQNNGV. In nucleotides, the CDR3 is TGTGCCAGCAGCTTCCAAATCACAGATACGCAGTATTTT. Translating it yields CASSFQITDTQYF.

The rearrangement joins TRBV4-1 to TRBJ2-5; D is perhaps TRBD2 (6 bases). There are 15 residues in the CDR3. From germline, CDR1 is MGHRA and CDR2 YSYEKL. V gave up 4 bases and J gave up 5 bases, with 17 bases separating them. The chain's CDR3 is CASSPDAGPEETQYF. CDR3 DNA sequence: TGCGCCAGCAGCCCCGATGCGGGGCCTGAGGAGACCCAGTACTTC.

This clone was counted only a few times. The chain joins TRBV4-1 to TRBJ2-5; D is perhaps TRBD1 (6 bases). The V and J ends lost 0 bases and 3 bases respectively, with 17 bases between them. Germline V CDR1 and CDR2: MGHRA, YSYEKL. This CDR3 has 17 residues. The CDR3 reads CASSQDLSVAGEETQYF. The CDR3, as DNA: TGCGCCAGCAGCCAAGATCTTAGCGTGGCAGGGGAAGAGACCCAGTACTTC.

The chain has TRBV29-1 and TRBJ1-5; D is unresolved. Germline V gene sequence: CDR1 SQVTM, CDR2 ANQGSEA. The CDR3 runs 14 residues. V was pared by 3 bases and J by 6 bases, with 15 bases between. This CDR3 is CSVDFGVPGQPQHF. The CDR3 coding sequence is TGCAGCGTTGATTTCGGGGTGCCCGGTCAGCCCCAGCATTTT.